The clone carrying this T cell receptor beta chain has a count of ten or more. Its antigen is as yet unknown. TCRdb independently ran MiXCR on the 5' RACE reads; one entry per CDR3 protein. The repertoire holds roughly 170,000 distinct CDR3 sequences, with around a tenth as singletons. This entry is derived from a study of CD8 T cells in ankylosing spondylitis. Overall study findings and caveats: A number of the motif variants had already been described in reactive arthritis synovial fluid and blood. Enrichment of disease-linked clones was reportedly significant in matched ankylosing spondylitis synovial fluid.

The CDR3 contains 15 residues. Germline CDR1 reads MGHRA; CDR2 reads YSYEKL. J lost 7 bases, V lost 3 bases, and 9 bases had no gene match. The gene calls are TRBV4-1 and TRBJ2-7; 10 nucleotides align to TRBD2. The TCR was taken from a female donor with ankylosing spondylitis or in good health (not recorded which). Sequencing used blood, either unsorted or a sorted T cell fraction (not recorded which). The CDR3 region is CASSHETSGPWEQYF. In DNA, the CDR3 is TGCGCCAGCAGCCATGAGACTAGCGGGCCGTGGGAGCAGTACTTC.